The entry below gives a single T cell receptor beta chain sequence along with its context. Its antigen is not identified. The method was immunoSEQ multiplex PCR; TCRdb's version includes in-frame clones alone and lacks a portion of them. The sample includes fewer than 95,000 clones, over 90% of them seen just once. The data belong to a study of graft-versus-host responses after intestinal transplantation. Looking at the study overall: Anti-thymocyte globulin induction was given to all recipients, followed by tacrolimus and steroids for 2 to 3 years.

The study's findings and limits: Peak GvH clone levels in circulation were associated with early post-transplant HvG declines. High graft-versus-host to host-versus-graft T cell clonal ratios marked allografts of patients with graft-donor macrochimerism. GvH clones were found in recipient marrow; some appeared first in ileum or blood.

The CDR3 extends over 14 amino acids. V gave up 6 bases and J gave up 7 bases; unmatched junction bases: 11. CDR1 SNHLY and CDR2 FYNNEI come from the germline V gene. This sample comprised unstimulated CD4+ T cells sorted from spleen or lymph node cells, obtained before transplant. The chain employs TRBV2 and TRBJ1-2, with 7 bases matching TRBD1. This sequence was found in a human donor who was the organ donor for an intestinal transplant. The chain's CDR3 is CASSIRQGLGGYTF. The CDR3 coding sequence is TGTGCCAGCAGCATCCGACAGGGTTTAGGTGGCTACACCTTC.